These 21 T cell receptor beta chains were all obtained from the same sample, sequenced in a study of OX40 agonist ivuxolimab in advanced cancers. Profiled with immunoSEQ multiplex PCR; TCRdb holds only in-frame clones, not every one. Among about 7,200 clones listed, nearly 75% were seen once. Sequencing used CD4+ or CD8+ T cells sorted from blood, obtained in a trial of the OX40 agonist ivuxolimab. Receptors originate from an adult with an advanced solid tumor such as melanoma, head and neck, liver or kidney cancer.

The chain combines TRBV27 with TRBJ2-7, with a weak D call TRBD2 (5 bases). The length of the CDR3 is 13 residues. The V end was cut by 3 bases, the J end by 7 bases, with 13 bases between. Looked up from germline, CDR1 is MNHEY and CDR2 is SMNVEV (reference sequence). The CDR3 loop is CASSLATPGEQYF. The CDR3 coding sequence is TGTGCCAGCAGTTTGGCCACCCCGGGAGAGCAGTACTTC.

The V gene is TRBV9, the J gene TRBJ2-1; D remains ambiguous. V was trimmed by 2 bases and J by 4 bases, leaving 7 bases between them. This CDR3 region has 13 residues. Germline V gene data show CDR1 as SGDLS and CDR2 as YYNGEE. CDR3 in DNA: TGTGCCAGCAGCGTTCAATATTACAATGAGCAGTTCTTC. It yields the protein CASSVQYYNEQFF.

This clone was counted a single time. The chain employs TRBV6-1 and TRBJ1-2; D unresolved. The CDR3 contains 11 residues. Germline V gene sequence: CDR1 MNHNS, CDR2 SASEGT. With 8 bases removed from V and 4 bases from J, the gap between germline ends came to 8 bases. The CDR3 loop is CASLSAYGYTF. In nucleotides, the CDR3 is TGTGCCAGCTTATCCGCCTATGGCTACACCTTC.

The V call is TRBV14, the J call TRBJ1-1; D is uncertain. The CDR3 totals 16 residues. The germline V gene has CDR1 SGHDN and CDR2 FVKESK. Trimming cost V 1 base and J 3 bases, with 15 bases left between them. Written as DNA, the CDR3 is TGTGCCAGCAGCCAAGGAGGACCCAGAGACTACACTGAAGCTTTCTTT. Amino acid sequence: CASSQGGPRDYTEAFF.

CDR3 in amino acids: CATEPGTGELFF. Written as DNA, the CDR3 is TGTGCCACCGAGCCTGGTACCGGGGAGCTGTTTTTT. The genes are TRBV6-6 and TRBJ2-2, with no clear D. Trimming removed 10 bases at V and 5 bases at J, with 11 bases between. This CDR3 has 12 amino acids. Germline CDR1 is MNHNY and CDR2 is SVGAGI (reference sequence).

The rearrangement joins TRBV5-5 to TRBJ1-1, with TRBD1 matching 8 bases. The CDR3 runs to 14 residues. CDR1 and CDR2 from the germline V gene are SGHKS and YYEKEE (reference sequence). V shed 3 bases, J shed 0 bases, and the junction held 1 base outside the gene matches. This chain's CDR3 is CASSSRGLNTEAFF. The CDR3 DNA reads TGTGCCAGCAGCTCCAGGGGGCTGAACACTGAAGCTTTCTTT.

The J gene is TRBJ2-7, the V gene TRBV4-3; 8 bases fit TRBD2. The CDR3 length is 15 residues. In germline, CDR1 is LGHNA, CDR2 YSLEER. The ends lost 0 bases at V and 6 bases at J; junction bases unmatched: 7. CDR3 protein: CASSQEYGGASEQYF. CDR3 DNA: TGCGCCAGCAGCCAAGAATACGGGGGGGCGTCCGAGCAGTACTTC.

Details on this clone: At one boundary the junction diverges from the germline segment, which might be a read error. The chain uses TRBV10-1 and TRBJ1-1; 8 positions match TRBD1. Germline lookup yields CDR1 WNHNN and CDR2 SYGVQD (reference sequence). This CDR3 comprises 21 residues. The CDR3 sequence is CAARPQFWTGTSTKAPAEAFF. In DNA form, the CDR3 reads TGCGCCGCCAGACCCCAATTCTGGACAGGGACCTCTACTAAAGCCCCTGCTGAGGCTTTCTTT.

In this sample, this clone is large (0.1 to 1%). The chain couples TRBV7-8 to TRBJ1-1, with D perhaps matching TRBD1 (6 bases). Germline CDR1 SGHVS, CDR2 FQNEAQ. This CDR3 has 16 amino acids. V was cut by 0 bases and J by 1 base, with 12 bases left in between. The CDR3 here is CASSLAGGAGNTEAFF. The CDR3 bases are TGTGCCAGCAGCTTAGCGGGGGGCGCGGGGAACACTGAAGCTTTCTTT.

The genes are TRBV4-1 and TRBJ1-5; D remains unclear. The CDR3 loop spans 15 amino acids. With 3 bases removed from V and 2 bases from J, the gap between germline ends came to 11 bases. The germline CDR1 and CDR2 sequences are MGHRA and YSYEKL. As DNA, the CDR3 is TGCGCCAGCAGCCATTGGTTTGCGGGCAATCAGCCCCAGCATTTT. Protein: CASSHWFAGNQPQHF.

The chain couples TRBV28 to TRBJ2-7; no firm D call. Trimming pared 3 bases from V and 3 bases from J, leaving 3 bases between. Germline lookup yields CDR1 MDHEN and CDR2 SYDVKM. This CDR3 is built from 11 residues. This chain's CDR3 is CASSFSYEQYF. CDR3 bases: TGTGCCAGCAGTTTTAGCTACGAGCAGTACTTC.

The table lists this clone with a count of one. V is TRBV19 and J is TRBJ2-7; possibly TRBD2 for D (6 bases). Trimming took off 3 bases at V and 2 bases at J, with 11 bases between the two ends. The V gene's germline CDR1 is LNHDA and CDR2 SQIVND (reference sequence). CDR3 size: 14 residues. CDR3 loop: CASSIGTGAYEQYF. The CDR3 DNA reads TGTGCCAGTAGTATCGGGACGGGGGCCTACGAGCAGTACTTC. Drawing the rest from reference TRBV19 and TRBJ2-7, the complete variable domain is DGGITQSPKYLFRKEGQNVTLSCEQNLNHDAMYWYRQDPGQGLRLIYYSQIVNDFQKGDIAEGYSVSREKKESFPLTVTSAQKNPTAFYLCASSIGTGAYEQYFGPGTRLTVT.

As regards this clone: Other DNA sequences from this sample encode an identical CDR3 as well. The genes are TRBV9 and TRBJ1-1; D uncertain. Germline assignment: CDR1 SGDLS and CDR2 YYNGEE. The CDR3 extends over 15 amino acids. V was trimmed by 0 bases and J by 6 bases, leaving 15 bases between them. CDR3 protein: CASSVGGPWNPEAFF. Here the CDR3 DNA reads TGTGCCAGCAGCGTAGGAGGGCCTTGGAATCCTGAAGCTTTCTTT.

The rearrangement links TRBV6-9 to TRBJ1-5; 7 bases agree with TRBD1. Germline V gives CDR1 MNHGY, CDR2 SVAAGI. The CDR3 is 15 amino acids. The ends lost 6 bases at V and 0 bases at J; junction bases unmatched: 5. The CDR3 region has the DNA TGTGCCAGCAGAGCGGACAGGCTTAGCAATCAGCCCCAGCATTTT. This translates into CASRADRLSNQPQHF.

This clone was seen once. The genes are TRBV4-3 and TRBJ1-3, with D possibly TRBD1 on 6 matching bases. Germline CDR1 LGHNA, CDR2 YSLEER. The V gene lost 0 bases and the J gene lost 7 bases, with 19 bases spanning the gap. The CDR3 length is 17 residues. CDR3 nucleotide sequence: TGCGCCAGCAGCCAAGATCCTCGACAGGTCATAGACAACACCATATATTTT. Protein sequence: CASSQDPRQVIDNTIYF.

V and J are TRBV9 and TRBJ2-2; the match to TRBD1 covers 7 bases. CDR3 length equals 17 residues. Germline loops: CDR1 SGDLS, CDR2 YYNGEE. The trim removed 3 bases at V and 1 base at J, leaving 9 bases unmatched. CDR3 region: CASSDNPNRGNTGELFF. In DNA form, the CDR3 reads TGTGCCAGCAGCGACAACCCTAACAGGGGGAACACCGGGGAGCTGTTTTTT.

This clone was counted between two and nine times. V is TRBV7-8 and J is TRBJ2-7; D unclear. Per the germline V gene, CDR1 is SGHVS and CDR2 is FQNEAQ. With 1 base removed from V and 6 bases from J, the gap between germline ends came to 22 bases. This CDR3 spans 17 amino acids. The CDR3 sequence: CASSLDFLGYSSGEQYF. The CDR3, as DNA: TGTGCCAGCAGCTTAGATTTCTTAGGTTACTCGTCGGGCGAGCAGTACTTC. Together with reference TRBV7-8 and TRBJ2-7, the CDR3 gives the full variable domain: GAGVSQSPRYKVAKRGQDVALRCDPISGHVSLFWYQQALGQGPEFLTYFQNEAQLDKSGLPSDRFFAERPEGSVSTLKIQRTQQEDSAVYLCASSLDFLGYSSGEQYFGPGTRLTVT.

The rearrangement uses TRBV10-1 and TRBJ2-3; 10 nucleotides align to TRBD1. Germline loops: CDR1 WNHNN, CDR2 SYGVQD (reference sequence). The CDR3 sequence is 14 residues long. The V gene end was trimmed by 6 bases and the J gene end by 4 bases; junction bases not matched to a gene: 4. CDR3 nucleotide sequence: TGCGCCAGCAGCGACAGGGGGCTCTCAGATACGCAGTATTTT. It codes for CASSDRGLSDTQYF.

V and J are TRBV6-8 and TRBJ2-7; D gene ambiguous. Germline V gene sequence: CDR1 MNHGY, CDR2 SAAAGT. CDR3 length: 10 amino acids. V lost 6 bases, J lost 3 bases, and 3 bases lay in between. CDR3 DNA sequence: TGTGCCAGCAGGGGCTACGAGCAGTACTTC. Amino acid sequence: CASRGYEQYF.

V gene TRBV19 combines with J gene TRBJ1-2; D unresolved. Germline V gives CDR1 LNHDA, CDR2 SQIVND (reference sequence). V gave up 7 bases and J gave up 3 bases, with 9 bases separating them. CDR3 length: 12 amino acids. CDR3 residues: CASNGEDYGYTF. CDR3 DNA: TGTGCCAGTAATGGGGAGGACTATGGCTACACCTTC. Looking up the rest from reference TRBV19 and TRBJ1-2 gives the full variable domain: DGGITQSPKYLFRKEGQNVTLSCEQNLNHDAMYWYRQDPGQGLRLIYYSQIVNDFQKGDIAEGYSVSREKKESFPLTVTSAQKNPTAFYLCASNGEDYGYTFGSGTRLTVV.

The chain is built from TRBV2 and TRBJ2-7; TRBD2 matches at 11 bases. J was trimmed by 2 bases and V by 1 base; bases with no gene match: 4. The germline CDR1 and CDR2 sequences are SNHLY and FYNNEI. The CDR3 totals 16 residues. The CDR3 DNA follows: TGTGCCAGCAGTGAAGTAGCGGGAGGGGCGGCCTACGAGCAGTACTTC. Translating gives CASSEVAGGAAYEQYF. Using reference TRBV2 and TRBJ2-7 for the parts outside the CDR3, the full variable domain is EPEVTQTPSHQVTQMGQEVILRCVPISNHLYFYWYRQILGQKVEFLVSFYNNEISEKSEIFDDQFSVERPDGSNFTLKIRSTKLEDSAMYFCASSEVAGGAAYEQYFGPGTRLTVT.